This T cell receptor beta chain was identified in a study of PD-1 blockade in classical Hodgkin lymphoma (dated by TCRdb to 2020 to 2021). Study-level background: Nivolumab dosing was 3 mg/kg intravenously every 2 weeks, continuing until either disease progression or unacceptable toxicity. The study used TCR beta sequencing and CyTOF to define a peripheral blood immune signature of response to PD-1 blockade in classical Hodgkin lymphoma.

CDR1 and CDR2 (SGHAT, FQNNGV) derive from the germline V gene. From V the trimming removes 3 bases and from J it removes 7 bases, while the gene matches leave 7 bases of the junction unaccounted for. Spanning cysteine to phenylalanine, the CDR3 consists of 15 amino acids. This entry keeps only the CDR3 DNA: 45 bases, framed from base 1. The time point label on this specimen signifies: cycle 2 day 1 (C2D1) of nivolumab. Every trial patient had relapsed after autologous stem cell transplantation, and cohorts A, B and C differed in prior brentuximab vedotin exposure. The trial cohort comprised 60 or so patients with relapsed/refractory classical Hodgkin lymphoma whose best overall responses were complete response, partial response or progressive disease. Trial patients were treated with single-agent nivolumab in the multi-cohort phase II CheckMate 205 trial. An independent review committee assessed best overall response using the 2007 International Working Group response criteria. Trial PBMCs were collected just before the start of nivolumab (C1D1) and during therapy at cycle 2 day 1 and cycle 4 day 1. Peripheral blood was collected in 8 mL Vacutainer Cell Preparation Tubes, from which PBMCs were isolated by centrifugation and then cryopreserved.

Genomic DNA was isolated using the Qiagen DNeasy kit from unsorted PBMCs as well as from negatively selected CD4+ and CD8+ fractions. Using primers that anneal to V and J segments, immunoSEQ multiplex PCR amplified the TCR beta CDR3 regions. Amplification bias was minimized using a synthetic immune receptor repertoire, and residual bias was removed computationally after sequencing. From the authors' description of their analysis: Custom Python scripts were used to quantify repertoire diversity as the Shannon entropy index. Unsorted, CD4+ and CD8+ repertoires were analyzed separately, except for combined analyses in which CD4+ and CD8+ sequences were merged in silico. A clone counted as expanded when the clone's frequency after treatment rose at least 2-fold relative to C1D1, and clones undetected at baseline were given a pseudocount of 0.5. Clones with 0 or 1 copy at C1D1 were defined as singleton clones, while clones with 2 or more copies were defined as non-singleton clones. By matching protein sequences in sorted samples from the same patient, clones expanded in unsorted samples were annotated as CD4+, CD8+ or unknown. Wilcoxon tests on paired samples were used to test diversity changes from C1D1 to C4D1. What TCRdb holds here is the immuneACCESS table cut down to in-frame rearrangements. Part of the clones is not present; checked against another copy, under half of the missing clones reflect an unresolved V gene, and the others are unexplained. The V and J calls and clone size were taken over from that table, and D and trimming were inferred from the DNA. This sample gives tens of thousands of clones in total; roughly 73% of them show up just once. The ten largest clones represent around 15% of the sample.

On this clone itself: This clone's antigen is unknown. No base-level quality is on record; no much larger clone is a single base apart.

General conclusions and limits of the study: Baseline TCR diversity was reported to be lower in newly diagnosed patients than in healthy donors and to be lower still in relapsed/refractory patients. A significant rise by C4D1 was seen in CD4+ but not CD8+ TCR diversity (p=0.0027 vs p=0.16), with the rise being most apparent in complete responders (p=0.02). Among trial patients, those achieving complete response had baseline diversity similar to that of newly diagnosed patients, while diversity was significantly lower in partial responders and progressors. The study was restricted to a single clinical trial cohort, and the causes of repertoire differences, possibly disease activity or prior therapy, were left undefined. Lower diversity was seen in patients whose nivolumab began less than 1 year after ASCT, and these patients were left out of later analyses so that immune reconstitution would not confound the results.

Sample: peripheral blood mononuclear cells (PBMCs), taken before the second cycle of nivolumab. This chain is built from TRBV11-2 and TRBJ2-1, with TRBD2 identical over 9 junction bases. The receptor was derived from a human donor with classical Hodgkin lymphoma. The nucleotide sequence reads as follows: TGTGCCAGCAGCTTTAGCGGGAGCCAGGGGAATGAGCAGTTCTTC. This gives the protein CASSFSGSQGNEQFF. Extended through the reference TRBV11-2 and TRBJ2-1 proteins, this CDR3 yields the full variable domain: EAGVAQSPRYKIIEKRQSVAFWCNPISGHATLYWYQQILGQGPKLLIQFQNNGVVDDSQLPKDRFSAERLKGVDSTLKIQPAKLEDSAVYLCASSFSGSQGNEQFFGPGTRLTVL.